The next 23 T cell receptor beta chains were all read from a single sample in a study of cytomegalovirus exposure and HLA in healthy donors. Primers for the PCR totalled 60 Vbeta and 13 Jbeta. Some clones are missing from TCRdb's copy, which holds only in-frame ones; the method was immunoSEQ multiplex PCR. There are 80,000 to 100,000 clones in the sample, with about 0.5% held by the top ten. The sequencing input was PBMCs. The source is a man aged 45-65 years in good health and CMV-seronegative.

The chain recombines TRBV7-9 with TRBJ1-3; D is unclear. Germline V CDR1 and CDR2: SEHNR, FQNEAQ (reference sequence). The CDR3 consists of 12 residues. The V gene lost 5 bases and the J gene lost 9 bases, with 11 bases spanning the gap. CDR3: CASSPAYSTIYF. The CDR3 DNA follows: TGTGCCAGCAGCCCAGCGTATAGCACCATATATTTT.

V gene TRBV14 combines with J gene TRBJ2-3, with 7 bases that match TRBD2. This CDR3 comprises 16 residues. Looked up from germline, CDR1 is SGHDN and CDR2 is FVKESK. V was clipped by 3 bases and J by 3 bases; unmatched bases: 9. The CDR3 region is CASSQRRLARTDTQYF. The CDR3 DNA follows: TGTGCCAGCAGCCAGAGGAGACTAGCAAGGACAGATACGCAGTATTTT.

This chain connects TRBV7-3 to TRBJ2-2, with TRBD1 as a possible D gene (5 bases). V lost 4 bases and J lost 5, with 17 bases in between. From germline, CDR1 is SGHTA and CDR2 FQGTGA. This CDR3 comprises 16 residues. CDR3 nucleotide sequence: TGTGCCAGCAGCTCCCACGCCCCAGGGATAACCGGGGAGCTGTTTTTT. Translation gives CASSSHAPGITGELFF.

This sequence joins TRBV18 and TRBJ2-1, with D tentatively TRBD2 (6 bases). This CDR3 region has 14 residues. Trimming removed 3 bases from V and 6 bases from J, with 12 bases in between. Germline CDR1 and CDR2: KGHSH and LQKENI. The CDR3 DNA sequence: TGTGCCAGCTCACCTCCGACTAGATCCAATGAGCAGTTCTTC. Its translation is CASSPPTRSNEQFF.

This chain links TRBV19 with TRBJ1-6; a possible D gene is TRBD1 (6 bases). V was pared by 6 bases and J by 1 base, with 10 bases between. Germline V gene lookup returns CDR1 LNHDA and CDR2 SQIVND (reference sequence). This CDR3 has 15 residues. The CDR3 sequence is CASSPTGSYNSPLHF. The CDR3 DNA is TGTGCCAGTAGCCCGACAGGTTCCTATAATTCACCCCTCCACTTT. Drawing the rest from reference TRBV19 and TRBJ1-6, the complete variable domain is DGGITQSPKYLFRKEGQNVTLSCEQNLNHDAMYWYRQDPGQGLRLIYYSQIVNDFQKGDIAEGYSVSREKKESFPLTVTSAQKNPTAFYLCASSPTGSYNSPLHFGNGTRLTVT.

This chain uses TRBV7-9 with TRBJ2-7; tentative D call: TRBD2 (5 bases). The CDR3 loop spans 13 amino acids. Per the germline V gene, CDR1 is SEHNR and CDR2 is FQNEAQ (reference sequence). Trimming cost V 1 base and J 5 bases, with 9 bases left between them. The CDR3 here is CASSLGLANEQYF. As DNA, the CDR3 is TGTGCCAGCAGCTTAGGGCTAGCCAACGAGCAGTACTTC.

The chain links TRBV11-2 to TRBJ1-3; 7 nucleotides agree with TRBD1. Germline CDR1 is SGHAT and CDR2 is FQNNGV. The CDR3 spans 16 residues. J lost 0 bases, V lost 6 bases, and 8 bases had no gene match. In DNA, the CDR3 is TGTGCCAGCAGGAGGACAGGCGGCCACTCTGGAAACACCATATATTTT. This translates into CASRRTGGHSGNTIYF.

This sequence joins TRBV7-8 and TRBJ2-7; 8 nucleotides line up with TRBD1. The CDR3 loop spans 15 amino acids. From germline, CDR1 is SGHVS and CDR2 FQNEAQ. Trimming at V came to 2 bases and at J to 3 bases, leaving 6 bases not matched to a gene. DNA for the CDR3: TGTGCCAGCAGCTTACCCCGGGACAGGCTCTACGAGCAGTACTTC. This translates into CASSLPRDRLYEQYF.

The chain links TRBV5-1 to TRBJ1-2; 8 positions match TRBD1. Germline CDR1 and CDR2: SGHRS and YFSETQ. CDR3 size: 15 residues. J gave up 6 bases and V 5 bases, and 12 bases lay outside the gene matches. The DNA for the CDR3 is TGCGCCAGCAGTCCTCCTGGACAGGGCATCGATGGCTACACCTTC. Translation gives CASSPPGQGIDGYTF.

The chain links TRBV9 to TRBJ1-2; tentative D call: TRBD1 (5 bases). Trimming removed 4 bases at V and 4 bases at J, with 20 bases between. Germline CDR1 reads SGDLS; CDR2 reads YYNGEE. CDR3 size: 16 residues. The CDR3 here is CASSRPGVPITYGYTF. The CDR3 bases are TGTGCCAGCAGCAGGCCGGGGGTGCCCATCACCTATGGCTACACCTTC.

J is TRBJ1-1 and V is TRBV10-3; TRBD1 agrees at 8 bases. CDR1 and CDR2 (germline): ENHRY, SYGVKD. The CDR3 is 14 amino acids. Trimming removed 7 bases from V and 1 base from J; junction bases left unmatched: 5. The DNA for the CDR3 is TGTGCCATCAACCAGGGGGCGAGGAACACTGAAGCTTTCTTT. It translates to CAINQGARNTEAFF.

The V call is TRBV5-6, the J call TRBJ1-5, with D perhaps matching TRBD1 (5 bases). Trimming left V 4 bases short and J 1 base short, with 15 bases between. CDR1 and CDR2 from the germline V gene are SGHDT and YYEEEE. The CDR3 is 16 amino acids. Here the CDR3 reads CASSRGTLRSNQPQHF. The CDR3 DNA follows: TGTGCCAGCAGCCGGGGGACCTTACGAAGCAATCAGCCCCAGCATTTT.

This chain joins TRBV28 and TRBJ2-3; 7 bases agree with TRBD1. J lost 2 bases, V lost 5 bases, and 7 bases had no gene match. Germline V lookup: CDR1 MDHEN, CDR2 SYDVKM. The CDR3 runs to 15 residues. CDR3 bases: TGTGCCAGCAGTCCACTGGACAGGTCCACAGATACGCAGTATTTT. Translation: CASSPLDRSTDTQYF.

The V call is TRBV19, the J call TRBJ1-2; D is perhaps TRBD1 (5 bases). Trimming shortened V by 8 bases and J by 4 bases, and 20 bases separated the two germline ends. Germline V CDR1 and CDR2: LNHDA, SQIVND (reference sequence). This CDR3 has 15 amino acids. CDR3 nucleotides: TGTGCCAGTTACGACCGGACATCGACCGTCTATGGCTACACCTTC. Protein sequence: CASYDRTSTVYGYTF.

CDR3 sequence: CASTGNGGNQPQHF. The CDR3 DNA is TGTGCCAGTACCGGAAACGGGGGCAATCAGCCCCAGCATTTT. The V gene is TRBV6-1, the J gene TRBJ1-5, with D uncertain. The CDR3 runs 14 residues. In germline, CDR1 is MNHNS, CDR2 SASEGT. The V and J ends lost 9 bases and 2 bases respectively, with 14 bases between them.

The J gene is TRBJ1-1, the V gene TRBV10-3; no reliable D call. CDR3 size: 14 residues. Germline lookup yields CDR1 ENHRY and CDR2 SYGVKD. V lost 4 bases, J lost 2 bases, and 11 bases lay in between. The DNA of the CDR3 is TGTGCCATCAGTGTAGAGGGTGCCAACACTGAAGCTTTCTTT. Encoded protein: CAISVEGANTEAFF.

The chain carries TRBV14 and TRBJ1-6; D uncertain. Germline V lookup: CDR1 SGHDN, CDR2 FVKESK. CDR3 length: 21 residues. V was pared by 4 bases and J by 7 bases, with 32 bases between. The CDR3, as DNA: TGTGCCAGCAGCCGGAACATCTTCCGACGGGTCGGGAGACTTCGGAATTCACCCCTCCACTTT. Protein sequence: CASSRNIFRRVGRLRNSPLHF.

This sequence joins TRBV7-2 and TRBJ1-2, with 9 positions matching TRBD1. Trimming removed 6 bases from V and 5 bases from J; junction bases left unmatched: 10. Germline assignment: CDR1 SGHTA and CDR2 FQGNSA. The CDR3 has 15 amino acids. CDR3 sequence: CASSPTRDRVYGYTF. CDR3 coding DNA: TGTGCCAGCAGTCCTACTCGGGACAGGGTTTATGGCTACACCTTC.

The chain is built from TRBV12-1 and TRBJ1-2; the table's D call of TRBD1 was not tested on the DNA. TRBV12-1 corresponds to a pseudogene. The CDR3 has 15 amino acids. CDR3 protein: CASSSRGAARYGYTF. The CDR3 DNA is TGTGCCAGCAGCTCCAGGGGGGCGGCCAGATATGGCTACACCTTC.

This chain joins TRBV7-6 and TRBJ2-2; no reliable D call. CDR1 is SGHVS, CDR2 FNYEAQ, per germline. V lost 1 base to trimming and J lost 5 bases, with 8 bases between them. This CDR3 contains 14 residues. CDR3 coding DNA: TGTGCCAGCAGCTTAGGGCCCCCGACCGGGGAGCTGTTTTTT. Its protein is CASSLGPPTGELFF.

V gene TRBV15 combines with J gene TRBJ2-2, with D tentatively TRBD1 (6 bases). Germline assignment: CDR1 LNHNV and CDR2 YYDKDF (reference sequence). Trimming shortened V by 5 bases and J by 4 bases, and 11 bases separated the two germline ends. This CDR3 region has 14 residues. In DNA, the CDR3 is TGTGCCACCAGCCAACAGGGTTCCACCGGGGAGCTGTTTTTT. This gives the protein CATSQQGSTGELFF. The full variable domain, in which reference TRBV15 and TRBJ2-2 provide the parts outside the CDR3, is DAMVIQNPRYQVTQFGKPVTLSCSQTLNHNVMYWYQQKSSQAPKLLFHYYDKDFNNEADTPDNFQSRRPNTSFCFLDIRSPGLGDTAMYLCATSQQGSTGELFFGEGSRLTVL.

The CDR3 DNA is TGTGCCAGCTCACCATCTACAGGGAACACTGAAGCTTTCTTT. Residues: CASSPSTGNTEAFF. This sequence joins TRBV18 and TRBJ1-1; D may be TRBD1 (5 bases). CDR1 is KGHSH, CDR2 LQKENI, per germline. Trimming pared 2 bases from V and 1 base from J, leaving 8 bases between. This CDR3 is built from 14 residues.

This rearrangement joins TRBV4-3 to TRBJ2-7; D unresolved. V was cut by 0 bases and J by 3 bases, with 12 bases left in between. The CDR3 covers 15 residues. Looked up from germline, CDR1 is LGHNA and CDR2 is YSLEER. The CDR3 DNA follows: TGCGCCAGCAGCCAAGATCTTGGGCCAGTCTACGAGCAGTACTTC. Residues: CASSQDLGPVYEQYF.